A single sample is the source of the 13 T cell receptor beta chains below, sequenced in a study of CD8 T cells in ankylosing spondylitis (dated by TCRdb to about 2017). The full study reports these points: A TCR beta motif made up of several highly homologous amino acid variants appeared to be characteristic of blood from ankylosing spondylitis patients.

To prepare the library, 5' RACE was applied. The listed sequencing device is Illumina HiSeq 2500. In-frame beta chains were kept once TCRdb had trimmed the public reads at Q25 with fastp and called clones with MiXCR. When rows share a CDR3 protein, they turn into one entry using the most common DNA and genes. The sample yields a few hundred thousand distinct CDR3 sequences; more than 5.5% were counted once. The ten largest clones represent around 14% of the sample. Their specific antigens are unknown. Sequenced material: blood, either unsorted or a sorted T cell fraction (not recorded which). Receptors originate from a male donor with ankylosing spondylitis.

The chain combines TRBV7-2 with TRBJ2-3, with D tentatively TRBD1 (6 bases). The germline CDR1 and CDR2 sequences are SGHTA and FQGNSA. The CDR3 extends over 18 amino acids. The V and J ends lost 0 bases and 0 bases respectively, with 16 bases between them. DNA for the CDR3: TGTGCCAGCAGCTTAGCGATTCTGCGGACAGACAGCACAGATACGCAGTATTTT. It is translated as CASSLAILRTDSTDTQYF.

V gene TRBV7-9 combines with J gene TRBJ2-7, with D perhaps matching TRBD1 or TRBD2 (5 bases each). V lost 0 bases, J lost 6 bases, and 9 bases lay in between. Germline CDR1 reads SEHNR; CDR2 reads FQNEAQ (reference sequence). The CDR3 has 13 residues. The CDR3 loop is CASSLAGDGEQYF. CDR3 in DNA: TGTGCCAGCAGCTTAGCGGGGGACGGCGAGCAGTACTTC.

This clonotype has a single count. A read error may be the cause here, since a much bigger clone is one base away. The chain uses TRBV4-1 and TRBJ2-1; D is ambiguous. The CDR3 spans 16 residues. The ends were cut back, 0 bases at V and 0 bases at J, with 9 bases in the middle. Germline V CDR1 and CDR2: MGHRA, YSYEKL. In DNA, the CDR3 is TGCGCCAGCAGCCAAGACAGCCTTAACTCCTACAATGAGCAGTTCTTC. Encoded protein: CASSQDSLNSYNEQFF.

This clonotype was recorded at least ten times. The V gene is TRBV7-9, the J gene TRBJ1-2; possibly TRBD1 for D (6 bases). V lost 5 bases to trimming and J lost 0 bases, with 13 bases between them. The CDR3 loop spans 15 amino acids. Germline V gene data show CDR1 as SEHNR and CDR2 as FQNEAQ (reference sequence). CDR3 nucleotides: TGTGCCAGCAGCCCACAGGGCTTCACTAACTATGGCTACACCTTC. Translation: CASSPQGFTNYGYTF.

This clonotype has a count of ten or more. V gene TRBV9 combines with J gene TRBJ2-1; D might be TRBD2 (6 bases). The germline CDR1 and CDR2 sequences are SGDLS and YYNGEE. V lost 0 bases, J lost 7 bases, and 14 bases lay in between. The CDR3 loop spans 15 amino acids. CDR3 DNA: TGTGCCAGCAGCGTAGAGTGGGGGACTGTTAATGAGCAGTTCTTC. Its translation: CASSVEWGTVNEQFF.

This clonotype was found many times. The CDR3: CASSLGASGSAGELFF. The CDR3 nucleotides read TGTGCCAGCAGCTTAGGGGCTAGCGGGAGCGCCGGGGAGCTGTTTTTT. The chain uses TRBV7-6 and TRBJ2-2; 10 bases fit TRBD2. Germline values: CDR1 SGHVS, CDR2 FNYEAQ. With 1 base clipped from V and 6 bases from J, the junction kept 5 bases outside the gene matches. This CDR3 spans 16 amino acids.

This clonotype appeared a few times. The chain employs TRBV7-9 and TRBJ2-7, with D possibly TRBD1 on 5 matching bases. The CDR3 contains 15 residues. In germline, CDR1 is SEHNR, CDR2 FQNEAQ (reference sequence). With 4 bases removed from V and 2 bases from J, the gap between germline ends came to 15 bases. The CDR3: CASSSQGVVTYEQYF. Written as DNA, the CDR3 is TGTGCCAGCAGCTCCCAAGGGGTGGTTACCTACGAGCAGTACTTC.

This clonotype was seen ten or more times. The DNA for the CDR3 is TGTGCCTGGGAGGAATCAGGGGCCCACTATGGCTACACCTTC. The encoded protein is CAWEESGAHYGYTF. The gene calls are TRBV30 and TRBJ1-2, with TRBD1 as a possible D gene (6 bases). Germline loops: CDR1 GTSNPN, CDR2 SVGIG (reference sequence). V dropped 5 bases and J dropped 3 bases, with 16 bases sitting between them. The CDR3 length is 14 residues.

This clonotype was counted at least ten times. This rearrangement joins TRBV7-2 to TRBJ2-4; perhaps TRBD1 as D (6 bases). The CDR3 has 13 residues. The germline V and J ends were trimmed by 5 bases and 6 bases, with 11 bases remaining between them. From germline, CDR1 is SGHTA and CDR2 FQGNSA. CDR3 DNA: TGTGCCAGCAGCCAGGGGCACGGAAACATTCAGTACTTC. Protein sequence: CASSQGHGNIQYF.

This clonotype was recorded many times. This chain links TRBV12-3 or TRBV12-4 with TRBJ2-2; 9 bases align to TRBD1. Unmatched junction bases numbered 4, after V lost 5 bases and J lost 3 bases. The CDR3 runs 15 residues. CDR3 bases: TGTGCCAGCAGTGACAGGGGGAGGGACACCGGGGAGCTGTTTTTT. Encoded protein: CASSDRGRDTGELFF.

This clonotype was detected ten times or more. CDR3 sequence: CASSLTASSSYEQYF. The CDR3 coding sequence is TGTGCCAGCAGCCTGACAGCCTCTAGCTCCTACGAGCAGTACTTC. This sequence joins TRBV27 and TRBJ2-7; D is perhaps TRBD1 (5 bases). V was pared by 6 bases and J by 0 bases, with 15 bases between. The germline CDR1 and CDR2 sequences are MNHEY and SMNVEV (reference sequence). This CDR3 is built from 15 residues.

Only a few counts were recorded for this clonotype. This CDR3 is CASSQEEGAKFNSPLHF. For the CDR3, the DNA is TGCGCCAGCAGCCAAGAAGAGGGGGCGAAATTTAATTCACCCCTCCACTTT. The chain carries TRBV4-3 and TRBJ1-6; 7 bases are a match to TRBD1. The CDR3 runs 17 residues. Germline V gene lookup returns CDR1 LGHNA and CDR2 YSLEER. Trimming cost V 0 bases and J 6 bases; bases outside gene matches: 8.

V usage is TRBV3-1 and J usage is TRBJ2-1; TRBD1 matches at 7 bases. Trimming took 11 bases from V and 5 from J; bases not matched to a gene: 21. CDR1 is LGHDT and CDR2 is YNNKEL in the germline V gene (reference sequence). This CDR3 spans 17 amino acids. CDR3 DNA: TGTGCCTCCACCCAACGCCAAAAGACAGGGCCTGACAATGAGCAGTTCTTC. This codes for CASTQRQKTGPDNEQFF.